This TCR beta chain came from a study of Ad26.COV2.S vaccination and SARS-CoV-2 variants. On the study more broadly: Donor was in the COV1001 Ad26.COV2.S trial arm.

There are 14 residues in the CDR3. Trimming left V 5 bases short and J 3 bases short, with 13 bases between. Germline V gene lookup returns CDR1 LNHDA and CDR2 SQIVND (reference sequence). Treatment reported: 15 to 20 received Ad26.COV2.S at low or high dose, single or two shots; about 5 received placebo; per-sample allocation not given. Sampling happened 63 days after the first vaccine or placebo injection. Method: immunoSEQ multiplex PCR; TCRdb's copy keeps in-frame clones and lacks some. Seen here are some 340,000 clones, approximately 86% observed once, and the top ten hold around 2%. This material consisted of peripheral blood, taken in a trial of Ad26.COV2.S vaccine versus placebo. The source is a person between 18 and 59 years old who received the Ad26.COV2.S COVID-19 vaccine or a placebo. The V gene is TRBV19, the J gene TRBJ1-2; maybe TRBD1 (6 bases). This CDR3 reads CASSVQGIDYGYTF. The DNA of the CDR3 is TGTGCCAGTAGTGTACAGGGTATAGACTATGGCTACACCTTC.